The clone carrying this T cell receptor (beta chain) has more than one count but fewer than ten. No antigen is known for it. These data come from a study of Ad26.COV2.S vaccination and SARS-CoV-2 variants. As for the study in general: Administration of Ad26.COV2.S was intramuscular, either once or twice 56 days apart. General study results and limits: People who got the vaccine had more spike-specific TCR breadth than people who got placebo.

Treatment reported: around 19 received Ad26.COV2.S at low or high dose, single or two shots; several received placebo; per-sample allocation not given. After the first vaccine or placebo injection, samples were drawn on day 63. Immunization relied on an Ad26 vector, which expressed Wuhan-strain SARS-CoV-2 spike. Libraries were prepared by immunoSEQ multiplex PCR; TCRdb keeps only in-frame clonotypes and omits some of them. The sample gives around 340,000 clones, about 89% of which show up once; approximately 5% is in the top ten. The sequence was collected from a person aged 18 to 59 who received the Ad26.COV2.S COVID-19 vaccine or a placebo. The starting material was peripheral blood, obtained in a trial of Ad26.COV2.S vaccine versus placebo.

In nucleotides, the CDR3 is TGCGCCAGCACTCCCCGCGGGACTTGGGGACCCCTCCACTTT. Protein product: CASTPRGTWGPLHF. V and J are TRBV5-1 and TRBJ1-6; tentative D call: TRBD1 (5 bases). CDR1 and CDR2 (germline): SGHRS, YFSETQ. V lost 6 bases and J lost 12, with 19 bases in between. This CDR3 has 14 amino acids. The full variable domain, with the rest looked up from reference TRBV5-1 and TRBJ1-6, is KAGVTQTPRYLIKTRGQQVTLSCSPISGHRSVSWYQQTPGQGLQFLFEYFSETQRNKGNFPGRFSGRQFSNSRSEMNVSTLELGDSALYLCASTPRGTWGPLHFGNGTRLTVT.